A single sample is the source of the 22 T cell receptor beta chains below, sequenced in a study of STAT5B mutations in CD4+ large granular lymphocyte leukemia. Produced via immunoSEQ multiplex PCR; TCRdb's table is partial and in-frame only. The repertoire includes 20,000 to 25,000 clones, around 76% of them detected once, and roughly 9% sits in the top ten. Sequenced: CD4+ T cells from blood buffy coats. All receptors come from a human donor in good health.

The CDR3 nucleotides are TGTGCCAGCAGGGGACAGGGGGCGATTATCACCGGGGAGCTGTTTTTT. It codes for CASRGQGAIITGELFF. The V and J genes are TRBV7-8 and TRBJ2-2, with 12 bases identical to TRBD1. CDR3 length: 16 residues. V shed 6 bases and J 4 bases; nucleotides not matched to a gene: 6. The V gene's germline CDR1 is SGHVS and CDR2 FQNEAQ.

The rearrangement joins TRBV28 to TRBJ2-7, with a weak D call TRBD2 (6 bases). The CDR3 runs to 15 residues. The V gene lost 4 bases and the J gene lost 2 bases, with 15 bases spanning the gap. Germline values: CDR1 MDHEN, CDR2 SYDVKM. CDR3 residues: CASSYPGSGPYEQYF. CDR3 nucleotides: TGTGCCAGCAGTTACCCAGGTAGCGGCCCCTACGAGCAGTACTTC.

The chain combines TRBV5-1 with TRBJ1-1, with 7 positions matching TRBD1. J was trimmed by 5 bases and V by 0 bases; bases with no gene match: 13. CDR3 length: 17 amino acids. The germline gives CDR1 SGHRS, CDR2 YFSETQ. The CDR3 reads CASSLALDRVRGTEAFF. Here the CDR3 DNA reads TGCGCCAGCAGCTTGGCCCTCGACAGGGTTCGGGGGACTGAAGCTTTCTTT. The complete variable domain, with remaining parts taken from reference TRBV5-1 and TRBJ1-1, reads KAGVTQTPRYLIKTRGQQVTLSCSPISGHRSVSWYQQTPGQGLQFLFEYFSETQRNKGNFPGRFSGRQFSNSRSEMNVSTLELGDSALYLCASSLALDRVRGTEAFFGQGTRLTVV.

CDR3 nucleotide sequence: TGTGCCAGTAGTGCGACGTCGGGGGATACGCAGTATTTT. It translates to CASSATSGDTQYF. V is TRBV19 and J is TRBJ2-3, with D tentatively TRBD2 (5 bases). The CDR3 contains 13 residues. The ends were cut back, 5 bases at V and 6 bases at J, with 12 bases in the middle. From germline, CDR1 is LNHDA and CDR2 SQIVND (reference sequence).

This clone was observed once. J is TRBJ2-7 and V is TRBV7-2; D gene ambiguous. The V and J ends lost 6 bases and 3 bases respectively, with 18 bases between them. In germline, CDR1 is SGHTA, CDR2 FQGNSA. The CDR3 covers 15 residues. CDR3: CASSQRVDTVYEQYF. As DNA, the CDR3 is TGTGCCAGCAGTCAAAGGGTCGACACGGTCTACGAGCAGTACTTC. Full variable domain (missing parts from reference TRBV7-2 and TRBJ2-7): GAGVSQSPSNKVTEKGKDVELRCDPISGHTALYWYRQSLGQGLEFLIYFQGNSAPDKSGLPSDRFSAERTGGSVSTLTIQRTQQEDSAVYLCASSQRVDTVYEQYFGPGTRLTVT.

V is TRBV11-1 and J is TRBJ1-5, with a possible D match to TRBD1 (5 bases). Germline V gives CDR1 SGHAT, CDR2 FQDESV (reference sequence). The V and J ends lost 1 base and 0 bases respectively, with 13 bases between them. The CDR3 is 17 amino acids. In nucleotides, the CDR3 is TGTGCCAGCAGCTTAGTGGCGGGACCTGCTAGCAATCAGCCCCAGCATTTT. Its protein is CASSLVAGPASNQPQHF.

V is TRBV6-6 and J is TRBJ2-7; TRBD1 matches 10 bases. CDR1 and CDR2 (germline): MNHNY, SVGAGI (reference sequence). The V segment lost 6 bases and the J segment 6 bases; nucleotides outside the gene matches: 2. The CDR3 covers 12 residues. In DNA, the CDR3 is TGTGCCAGCAGCGGACAGGGGGGCGAGCAGTACTTC. It encodes CASSGQGGEQYF.

This clone turned up a few times. This chain links TRBV4-2 with TRBJ1-1; D is possibly TRBD1 (5 bases). This CDR3 has 15 residues. The germline V gene has CDR1 LGHNA and CDR2 YNFKEQ. V lost 1 base and J lost 4, with 13 bases in between. This CDR3 reads CASSQAARVFTEAFF. CDR3 nucleotides: TGTGCCAGCAGCCAAGCCGCCAGGGTCTTCACTGAAGCTTTCTTT.

The rearrangement joins TRBV4-3 to TRBJ1-6, with D possibly being TRBD1 (5 bases). Trimming removed 1 base at V and 4 bases at J, with 11 bases between. Germline loops: CDR1 LGHNA, CDR2 YSLEER. The CDR3 sequence is 16 residues long. CDR3 bases: TGCGCCAGCAGCCAAGGCGGGGCAGTGTATAATTCACCCCTCCACTTT. Its protein is CASSQGGAVYNSPLHF.

V gene TRBV5-1 combines with J gene TRBJ1-4; 8 bases agree with TRBD1. V lost 0 bases, J lost 7 bases, and 5 bases stayed unmatched. The CDR3 is made up of 15 amino acids. Germline V lookup: CDR1 SGHRS, CDR2 YFSETQ. CDR3 loop: CASSLEGQGGEKLFF. CDR3 coding DNA: TGCGCCAGCAGCTTGGAAGGACAGGGTGGTGAAAAACTGTTTTTT.

CDR3 nucleotides: TGTGCCAGCGGGACGGCGGAACCGTCCAACGTCCTGACTTTC. This codes for CASGTAEPSNVLTF. The chain uses TRBV5-4 and TRBJ2-6, with D perhaps matching TRBD1 or TRBD2 (5 bases each). The CDR3 runs to 14 residues. V dropped 7 bases and J dropped 8 bases, with 16 bases sitting between them. Germline V gene lookup returns CDR1 SGHNT and CDR2 YYREEE (reference sequence).

Remarks on this clone: An end of the junction does not agree with germline; a read error may underlie this. The V and J genes are TRBV6-6 and TRBJ1-2, with 9 bases aligning to TRBD1. The CDR3 is 16 amino acids. Germline V gives CDR1 MNHNY, CDR2 SVGAGI (reference sequence). CDR3: CASSDSGTGKLYGYTF. The DNA of the CDR3 is TGTGCCAGCAGTGACTCCGGGACAGGGAAGCTATACGGCTACACCTTC.

Only a few counts were recorded for this clone. This rearrangement joins TRBV7-2 to TRBJ2-6; TRBD2 matches 8 bases. This CDR3 has 17 amino acids. Unmatched junction bases numbered 5, after V lost 3 bases and J lost 1 base. Per the germline V gene, CDR1 is SGHTA and CDR2 is FQGNSA. The CDR3 DNA reads as TGTGCCAGCAGCTTCGGCGGGAGGTTGTCTGGGGCCAACGTCCTGACTTTC. Its translation is CASSFGGRLSGANVLTF.

Here the CDR3 DNA reads TGTGCCAGCAGCCTAGCGGGAGGGCCAAGAGATACGCAGTATTTT. Its protein product is CASSLAGGPRDTQYF. The rearrangement links TRBV28 to TRBJ2-3, with 12 bases lining up with TRBD2. Germline V gene sequence: CDR1 MDHEN, CDR2 SYDVKM. The CDR3 is made up of 15 amino acids. V dropped 6 bases and J dropped 5; count of bases not matched to a gene: 6.

This clone came up once. The chain carries TRBV7-3 and TRBJ2-1; TRBD1 matches 7 bases. This CDR3 region has 15 residues. V was pared by 1 base and J by 7 bases, with 7 bases of the junction left unmatched. Germline V gives CDR1 SGHTA, CDR2 FQGTGA. The CDR3 region has the DNA TGTGCCAGCAGCTTAAGGAAGACAGGGAATAATGAGCAGTTCTTC. It translates to CASSLRKTGNNEQFF.

This clone was found a few times. The chain is built from TRBV19 and TRBJ1-5; D gene ambiguous. CDR3 length: 13 amino acids. V was pared by 7 bases and J by 6 bases, with 13 bases between. Per germline, CDR1 LNHDA and CDR2 SQIVND (reference sequence). CDR3 residues: CASTLRAGQPQHF. CDR3 nucleotide sequence: TGTGCCAGTACGCTGCGGGCTGGTCAGCCCCAGCATTTT.

The J gene is TRBJ2-2, the V gene TRBV9; D may be TRBD1 or TRBD2 (6 bases each). Germline V gene lookup returns CDR1 SGDLS and CDR2 YYNGEE. Trimming took 0 bases from V and 4 from J, leaving 13 bases between them. CDR3 length: 16 amino acids. The CDR3 coding sequence is TGTGCCAGCAGCGTAGCCGGAGGGGGGTTCACCGGGGAGCTGTTTTTT. Translation: CASSVAGGGFTGELFF.

This clone was seen more than once but under ten times. The rearrangement uses TRBV7-9 and TRBJ1-4; D not resolved. Germline-derived CDR1 and CDR2 are SEHNR and FQNEAQ (reference sequence). With 6 bases removed from V and 8 bases from J, the gap between germline ends came to 7 bases. The CDR3 is 11 residues long. The CDR3 loop reads CASSFTEKLFF. In nucleotides, the CDR3 is TGTGCCAGCAGTTTCACGGAAAAACTGTTTTTT.

The table lists this clone with a few counts. The rearrangement links TRBV11-3 to TRBJ2-5; no definite D call. Trimming left V 5 bases short and J 5 bases short, with 15 bases between. CDR3 size: 14 residues. Germline CDR1 and CDR2: SGHNT and YENEEA. The CDR3 protein is CASSRSGPKETQYF. The CDR3 nucleotides are TGTGCCAGCAGCCGATCCGGGCCGAAGGAGACCCAGTACTTC.

This clone was seen a few times. The V gene is TRBV7-2, the J gene TRBJ2-5, with 14 bases fitting TRBD2. This CDR3 spans 16 amino acids. Germline V gene data show CDR1 as SGHTA and CDR2 as FQGNSA. J was trimmed by 7 bases and V by 5 bases; bases with no gene match: 9. CDR3 amino acids: CASSGRLAGGQGTQYF. CDR3 nucleotide sequence: TGTGCCAGCAGCGGGCGACTAGCGGGGGGGCAGGGGACCCAGTACTTC.

The rearrangement uses TRBV5-1 and TRBJ2-2, with D perhaps TRBD1 (5 bases). Germline V gene lookup returns CDR1 SGHRS and CDR2 YFSETQ. There are 14 residues in the CDR3. Trimming stripped 3 bases from V and 4 bases from J, with 10 bases between. The CDR3 DNA reads TGCGCCAGCAGCTCACAGGTGGCCACCGGGGAGCTGTTTTTT. Its translation: CASSSQVATGELFF.

This chain links TRBV5-1 with TRBJ2-2; TRBD1 matches 7 bases. CDR3 length: 15 residues. Germline values: CDR1 SGHRS, CDR2 YFSETQ. Unmatched junction bases numbered 6, after V lost 3 bases and J lost 4 bases. CDR3 protein: CASSSLAGGTGELFF. The DNA of the CDR3 is TGCGCCAGCAGCTCATTGGCAGGGGGCACCGGGGAGCTGTTTTTT.